These T cell receptor beta chains were read from a single sample in a study of T cells after posttransplantation cyclophosphamide. Generated by immunoSEQ multiplex PCR, the TCRdb table keeps only in-frame clones and is missing some. This table has some 61,000 clones, about 94% appearing once. The source material was PBMCs. Every receptor here comes from a woman under 40 in good health and a related stem cell transplant donor. Both conserved end residues are part of each CDR3. The D gene is left open where the match is weak. The size entry is marked missing in some rows and otherwise reads once, few, many or a size class.

j_gene: TRBJ1-4
v_gene: TRBV27
abundance: NA
len: 16
d_gene: TRBD1
CDR3nt: TGTGCCAGCAGTTTTGCGTGGACAGGGGGCAATGAAAAACTGTTTTTT
CDR3aa: CASSFAWTGGNEKLFF

j_gene: TRBJ1-1
v_gene: TRBV5-1
abundance: NA
len: 15
d_gene: NA
CDR3nt: TGCGCCAGCAGTTTGACAGGATTAGCGAACACTGAAGCTTTCTTT
CDR3aa: CASSLTGLANTEAFF

j_gene: TRBJ1-2
v_gene: TRBV6-5
abundance: NA
len: 13
d_gene: NA
CDR3nt: TGTGCCAGCAGATCCCAGGGGTCCTATGGCTACACCTTC
CDR3aa: CASRSQGSYGYTF

j_gene: TRBJ2-3
v_gene: TRBV7-9
abundance: NA
len: 15
d_gene: TRBD2
CDR3nt: TGTGCCAGCAGCTTTATGCGGGGGGGCGCAGATACGCAGTATTTT
CDR3aa: CASSFMRGGADTQYF

j_gene: TRBJ2-7
v_gene: TRBV29-1
abundance: NA
len: 14
d_gene: TRBD1
CDR3nt: TGCAGCGTTCAACAGGGGGCCGGACCCTACGAGCAGTACTTC
CDR3aa: CSVQQGAGPYEQYF

j_gene: TRBJ2-1
v_gene: TRBV18
abundance: NA
len: 15
d_gene: TRBD2
CDR3nt: TGTGCCAGCTCCCCCGGGACTAGCGGAAACAATGAGCAGTTCTTC
CDR3aa: CASSPGTSGNNEQFF

j_gene: TRBJ1-2
v_gene: TRBV30
abundance: NA
len: 10
d_gene: NA
CDR3nt: TGTGCCTGGAGGGGGTTTAAAGGACACTTC
CDR3aa: CAWRGFKGHF

j_gene: TRBJ2-5
v_gene: TRBV7-9
abundance: NA
len: 15
d_gene: NA
CDR3nt: TGTGCCAGCAGCTTCGGTACAGGGAAGCAAGAGACCCAGTACTTC
CDR3aa: CASSFGTGKQETQYF

j_gene: TRBJ2-5
v_gene: TRBV5-1
abundance: NA
len: 14
d_gene: TRBD1
CDR3nt: TGCGCCAGCAGCTTTGGACAGGGGGGCGAGACCCAGTACTTC
CDR3aa: CASSFGQGGETQYF

j_gene: TRBJ2-2
v_gene: TRBV7-9
abundance: NA
len: 16
d_gene: TRBD1
CDR3nt: TGTGCCAGCAGCTTAGCACAGGGGGTTAACACCGGGGAGCTGTTTTTT
CDR3aa: CASSLAQGVNTGELFF

j_gene: TRBJ2-7
v_gene: TRBV28
abundance: NA
len: 11
d_gene: NA
CDR3nt: TGTGCCAGCAGTGCTAATTACGAGCAGTACTTC
CDR3aa: CASSANYEQYF

j_gene: TRBJ1-5
v_gene: TRBV28
abundance: NA
len: 14
d_gene: NA
CDR3nt: TGTGCCAGCAGTTGGCAGATTAGCAATCAGCCCCAGCATTTT
CDR3aa: CASSWQISNQPQHF

j_gene: TRBJ2-5
v_gene: TRBV7-3
abundance: NA
len: 15
d_gene: NA
CDR3nt: TGTGCCAGCAGCAAGCGGGACAGCCGCCAAGAGACCCAGTACTTC
CDR3aa: CASSKRDSRQETQYF

j_gene: TRBJ1-5
v_gene: TRBV5-6
abundance: NA
len: 14
d_gene: NA
CDR3nt: TGTGCCAGCAGCCAGGGGCAGGCTGGACAGCCCCAGCATTTT
CDR3aa: CASSQGQAGQPQHF

j_gene: TRBJ1-5
v_gene: TRBV28
abundance: NA
len: 16
d_gene: NA
CDR3nt: TGTGCCAGCAGTCGTGCAGACGGAGGGGGTTATCAGCCCCAGCATTTT
CDR3aa: CASSRADGGGYQPQHF

j_gene: TRBJ1-2
v_gene: TRBV29-1
abundance: NA
len: 13
d_gene: NA
CDR3nt: TGCAGCGTTGAAAGGGGAGTAGGGTATGGCTACACCTTC
CDR3aa: CSVERGVGYGYTF

j_gene: TRBJ2-3
v_gene: TRBV18
abundance: NA
len: 16
d_gene: NA
CDR3nt: TGTGCCAGCTCACCGGGACTCACATCGGGCACAGATACGCAGTATTTT
CDR3aa: CASSPGLTSGTDTQYF

j_gene: TRBJ2-5
v_gene: TRBV7-2
abundance: NA
len: 14
d_gene: NA
CDR3nt: TGTGCCAGCAGCTTATCAGGGGCACAAGAGACCCAGTACTTC
CDR3aa: CASSLSGAQETQYF

j_gene: TRBJ2-3
v_gene: TRBV13
abundance: many
len: 15
d_gene: TRBD2
CDR3nt: TGTGCCAGCAGCGTCCGCGGGGGGGCCGGAGATACGCAGTATTTT
CDR3aa: CASSVRGGAGDTQYF

j_gene: TRBJ2-3
v_gene: TRBV6-5
abundance: NA
len: 16
d_gene: TRBD1
CDR3nt: TGTGCCAGCAGTTCCTACGACAGGGGGCAGGCAGATACGCAGTATTTT
CDR3aa: CASSSYDRGQADTQYF

j_gene: TRBJ1-5
v_gene: TRBV30
abundance: NA
len: 15
d_gene: NA
CDR3nt: TGTGCCTGGAGTGATTTGGTGGGGGCGGATCAGCCCCAGCATTTT
CDR3aa: CAWSDLVGADQPQHF

j_gene: TRBJ1-4
v_gene: TRBV10-3
abundance: NA
len: 13
d_gene: TRBD1
CDR3nt: TGTGCCATCAGCGCAGGGGGAAGGGAAAAACTGTTTTTT
CDR3aa: CAISAGGREKLFF

j_gene: TRBJ2-7
v_gene: TRBV25-1
abundance: NA
len: 17
d_gene: TRBD1
CDR3nt: TGTGCCAGCAGTGAGACACCGGGACAGGGTAATTCCTACGAGCAGTACTTC
CDR3aa: CASSETPGQGNSYEQYF

j_gene: TRBJ2-4
v_gene: TRBV10-2
abundance: NA
len: 14
d_gene: TRBD1
CDR3nt: TGCGCCAGCACAGGGGGCGAGGTCAAAAACATTCAGTACTTC
CDR3aa: CASTGGEVKNIQYF